The 21 T cell receptor beta chains below all came from one sample that was sequenced in a study of T cell clonotyping in hematopoietic cell transplantation. Produced via immunoSEQ multiplex PCR; TCRdb's table is partial and in-frame only. The table shows around 9,000 clones, with about 84% occurring only once. Here the sequenced sample was PBMCs, taken at the time of graft-versus-host disease after allogeneic stem cell transplant. The source is a male patient aged 55-69 years who had an allogeneic stem cell transplant from an unrelated donor, so the T cells may come from the graft donor. Some clones in this sample may be carry-over from other donors' samples.

The sample holds one count of this clone. The genes are TRBV5-6 and TRBJ2-7, with D unclear. The CDR3 runs 13 residues. V lost 0 bases and J 2 bases, leaving 6 bases between the germline ends. Germline-derived CDR1 and CDR2 are SGHDT and YYEEEE. The CDR3 here is CASSLGPTYEQYF. The CDR3 region has the DNA TGTGCCAGCAGCTTGGGCCCGACCTACGAGCAGTACTTC.

The chain carries TRBV27 and TRBJ1-2; 8 nucleotides match TRBD1. V gave up 6 bases and J gave up 3 bases; unmatched junction bases: 6. Germline V gene sequence: CDR1 MNHEY, CDR2 SMNVEV (reference sequence). The CDR3 length is 14 residues. The CDR3 reads CASSLRQGHYGYTF. The DNA for the CDR3 is TGTGCCAGCAGCCTAAGACAGGGGCACTATGGCTACACCTTC.

This clone is labeled as large. The gene calls are TRBV5-6 and TRBJ1-5; tentative D call: TRBD1 (6 bases). V was cut by 5 bases and J by 4 bases, with 16 bases left in between. Germline V gene data show CDR1 as SGHDT and CDR2 as YYEEEE. The CDR3 is 15 residues long. This chain's CDR3 is CASRFWGAVNQPQHF. The DNA of the CDR3 is TGTGCCAGCAGATTCTGGGGGGCTGTGAATCAGCCCCAGCATTTT. The full variable domain, rest sourced from reference TRBV5-6 and TRBJ1-5, is DAGVTQSPTHLIKTRGQQVTLRCSPKSGHDTVSWYQQALGQGPQFIFQYYEEEERQRGNFPDRFSGHQFPNYSSELNVNALLLGDSALYLCASRFWGAVNQPQHFGDGTRLSIL.

The chain uses TRBV10-3 and TRBJ1-1; 7 nucleotides agree with TRBD1. This CDR3 contains 12 residues. In germline, CDR1 is ENHRY, CDR2 SYGVKD. V gave up 10 bases and J gave up 3 bases; unmatched junction bases: 5. DNA of the CDR3: TGTGCCACTTTCACAGGGGACACTGAAGCTTTCTTT. Translation: CATFTGDTEAFF.

The chain has TRBV21-1 and TRBJ2-6; the table's TRBD1 call for D was not verified on the DNA. TRBV21-1 is shown as a pseudogene. The CDR3 extends over 16 amino acids. The CDR3 reads CASSKSRGSGANVLTF. The CDR3 nucleotides are TGTGCCAGCAGCAAAAGCAGGGGCTCTGGGGCCAACGTCCTGACTTTC.

The gene calls are TRBV4-3 and TRBJ2-2; D unresolved. This CDR3 has 12 amino acids. V shed 6 bases and J shed 5 bases, with 7 bases lying between them. CDR1 is LGHNA, CDR2 YSLEER, per germline. The CDR3 region has the DNA TGCGCCAGCAGTTTAGGGACCGGGGAGCTGTTTTTT. It codes for CASSLGTGELFF.

This chain connects TRBV5-6 to TRBJ1-2, with TRBD1 matching 10 bases. Losses at the gene ends were 3 bases for V and 2 bases for J; bases not matched to a gene: 4. Germline values: CDR1 SGHDT, CDR2 YYEEEE. The CDR3 length is 15 residues. CDR3 nucleotides: TGTGCCAGCAGCTGGGACAGGGGAAACAACTATGGCTACACCTTC. Protein: CASSWDRGNNYGYTF. The entire variable domain, with the rest obtained from reference TRBV5-6 and TRBJ1-2, is as follows: DAGVTQSPTHLIKTRGQQVTLRCSPKSGHDTVSWYQQALGQGPQFIFQYYEEEERQRGNFPDRFSGHQFPNYSSELNVNALLLGDSALYLCASSWDRGNNYGYTFGSGTRLTVV.

The chain has TRBV29-1 and TRBJ1-3, with D perhaps matching TRBD1 (5 bases). Looked up from germline, CDR1 is SQVTM and CDR2 is ANQGSEA. Trimming shortened V by 4 bases and J by 0 bases, and 10 bases separated the two germline ends. The CDR3 sequence is 14 residues long. The CDR3 sequence: CSVVPDNSGNTIYF. CDR3 coding DNA: TGCAGCGTTGTACCGGACAACTCTGGAAACACCATATATTTT. Together with reference TRBV29-1 and TRBJ1-3, the CDR3 gives the full variable domain: SAVISQKPSRDICQRGTSLTIQCQVDSQVTMMFWYRQQPGQSLTLIATANQGSEATYESGFVIDKFPISRPNLTFSTLTVSNMSPEDSSIYLCSVVPDNSGNTIYFGEGSWLTVV.

The chain employs TRBV4-1 and TRBJ1-4; TRBD1 is a possible D gene (6 bases). V shed 4 bases and J shed 7 bases, with 19 bases lying between them. Germline values: CDR1 MGHRA, CDR2 YSYEKL. The CDR3 sequence is 16 residues long. This CDR3 is CASSRGGWGQGEKLFF. In DNA, the CDR3 is TGCGCCAGCAGCCGCGGAGGGTGGGGGCAAGGTGAAAAACTGTTTTTT.

V and J are TRBV25-1 and TRBJ1-1, with D possibly matching TRBD1 (6 bases). V was shortened by 6 bases and J by 4 bases, with 12 bases between the two germline ends. Germline V CDR1 and CDR2: MGHDK, SYGVNS. This CDR3 has 13 amino acids. The CDR3 DNA follows: TGTGCCAGCAGAGGGGGTTTAGGCACTGAAGCTTTCTTT. It yields the protein CASRGGLGTEAFF. Looking up the rest from reference TRBV25-1 and TRBJ1-1 gives the full variable domain: EADIYQTPRYLVIGTGKKITLECSQTMGHDKMYWYQQDPGMELHLIHYSYGVNSTEKGDLSSESTVSRIRTEHFPLTLESARPSHTSQYLCASRGGLGTEAFFGQGTRLTVV.

V gene TRBV5-4 combines with J gene TRBJ2-6; the D is unclear. Germline values: CDR1 SGHNT, CDR2 YYREEE (reference sequence). The germline V and J ends were trimmed by 3 bases and 3 bases, with 16 bases remaining between them. The CDR3 consists of 17 residues. DNA for the CDR3: TGTGCCAGCAGCTCCCGGCCCCCGTCCGGTGGGGCCAACGTCCTGACTTTC. Encoded protein: CASSSRPPSGGANVLTF.

J is TRBJ1-5 and V is TRBV13; possibly TRBD1 for D (6 bases). V was trimmed by 5 bases and J by 7 bases, leaving 12 bases between them. CDR3 length: 13 amino acids. Germline V gene sequence: CDR1 PRHDT, CDR2 FYEKMQ (reference sequence). DNA for the CDR3: TGTGCCAGCAGCGGGGGGGGGCAACAGCCCCAGCATTTT. The encoded protein is CASSGGGQQPQHF.

This rearrangement joins TRBV10-3 to TRBJ2-5, with TRBD1 matching 10 bases. Unmatched junction bases numbered 4, after V lost 5 bases and J lost 1 base. Per germline, CDR1 ENHRY and CDR2 SYGVKD. The CDR3 has 15 residues. In nucleotides, the CDR3 is TGTGCCATCAGTCTCGACAGGGGGCCCCAAGAGACCCAGTACTTC. Encoded protein: CAISLDRGPQETQYF.

The V call is TRBV6-1, the J call TRBJ1-1, with no clear D. The CDR3 is 13 amino acids. V lost 6 bases and J 1 base, leaving 9 bases between the germline ends. The germline CDR1 and CDR2 sequences are MNHNS and SASEGT. The CDR3 nucleotides read TGTGCCAGCAGGTTCCGGGAGAACACTGAAGCTTTCTTT. Residues: CASRFRENTEAFF.

The chain recombines TRBV6-9 with TRBJ2-3; D might be TRBD2 (6 bases). In germline, CDR1 is MNHGY, CDR2 SVAAGI. V lost 6 bases and J lost 5, with 15 bases in between. The CDR3 sequence is 14 residues long. The DNA of the CDR3 is TGTGCCAGCAGACTGTCTGGTAGCGGAGATACGCAGTATTTT. Translated: CASRLSGSGDTQYF.

The CDR3 sequence: CASSQDVGSPSEQYF. For the CDR3, the DNA is TGCGCCAGCAGCCAAGATGTCGGCAGTCCGAGCGAGCAGTACTTC. The genes are TRBV4-3 and TRBJ2-7; D gene unclear. Germline lookup yields CDR1 LGHNA and CDR2 YSLEER. The CDR3 consists of 15 residues. V was clipped by 0 bases and J by 6 bases, with 15 bases between them.

The chain is built from TRBV7-2 and TRBJ1-5, with D possibly matching TRBD1 (5 bases). The V end was cut by 5 bases, the J end by 7 bases, with 15 bases between. CDR1 is SGHTA, CDR2 FQGNSA, per germline. The CDR3 extends over 14 amino acids. The CDR3 loop reads CASSRIVQGQPQHF. The CDR3 bases are TGTGCCAGCAGCCGGATAGTCCAGGGACAGCCCCAGCATTTT.

The chain is built from TRBV10-3 and TRBJ2-7; D is perhaps TRBD2 (6 bases). Trimming shortened V by 2 bases and J by 0 bases, and 11 bases separated the two germline ends. Germline loops: CDR1 ENHRY, CDR2 SYGVKD. This CDR3 is built from 15 residues. The CDR3 nucleotides are TGTGCCATCAGTGAGCCGGGGGAGAGCTCCTACGAGCAGTACTTC. Translating it yields CAISEPGESSYEQYF.

This sequence joins TRBV13 and TRBJ1-1; D might be TRBD1 (6 bases). The CDR3 is made up of 14 amino acids. CDR1 is PRHDT and CDR2 is FYEKMQ in the germline V gene (reference sequence). Trimming pared 4 bases from V and 1 base from J, leaving 10 bases between. CDR3 loop: CASSYRDRNTEAFF. The DNA of the CDR3 is TGTGCCAGCAGCTACAGGGACCGGAACACTGAAGCTTTCTTT.

The genes are TRBV6-5 and TRBJ1-2; 9 bases are a match to TRBD1. V trimming: 10 bases; J trimming: 6 bases; junction bases outside the gene matches: 6. In germline, CDR1 is MNHEY, CDR2 SVGAGI. The CDR3 totals 12 residues. The CDR3 protein is CATNRGPDGYTF. The CDR3 bases are TGTGCCACGAACAGGGGGCCGGATGGCTACACCTTC.

Sample share makes this clone medium-sized. The chain recombines TRBV19 with TRBJ2-3; 11 bases align to TRBD2. This CDR3 has 15 residues. The V and J ends lost 7 bases and 2 bases, in that order; junction bases with no gene match: 5. Germline V gives CDR1 LNHDA, CDR2 SQIVND (reference sequence). The CDR3 DNA follows: TGTGCCAGTACCTCTAGCGGGGGGTACACAGATACGCAGTATTTT. Translating gives CASTSSGGYTDTQYF. Drawing the rest from reference TRBV19 and TRBJ2-3, the complete variable domain is DGGITQSPKYLFRKEGQNVTLSCEQNLNHDAMYWYRQDPGQGLRLIYYSQIVNDFQKGDIAEGYSVSREKKESFPLTVTSAQKNPTAFYLCASTSSGGYTDTQYFGPGTRLTVL.